The 25 T cell receptor beta chains given below trace back to one sample, sequenced in a study of cytomegalovirus exposure and HLA in healthy donors. PCR employed 60 Vbeta and 13 Jbeta primers. The repertoire was sequenced with immunoSEQ multiplex PCR; TCRdb's copy has only in-frame clones and lacks some. The repertoire holds around 150,000 clones, with 84% as singletons. The sequenced material came from PBMCs. Source of these receptors: a man younger than 30 in good health and CMV-seronegative.

This clone was counted a few times. The chain recombines TRBV28 with TRBJ1-1, with D possibly matching TRBD1 (5 bases). The germline CDR1 and CDR2 sequences are MDHEN and SYDVKM. Trimming pared 6 bases from V and 0 bases from J, leaving 17 bases between. The CDR3 runs to 16 residues. CDR3 residues: CASRPLAGRMNTEAFF. CDR3 sequence (DNA): TGTGCCAGCAGGCCCCTGGCAGGGAGGATGAACACTGAAGCTTTCTTT.

The rearrangement joins TRBV7-3 to TRBJ2-3; D may be TRBD2 (5 bases). This CDR3 contains 14 residues. Germline V CDR1 and CDR2: SGHTA, FQGTGA. V lost 2 bases to trimming and J lost 6 bases, with 12 bases between them. CDR3 coding DNA: TGTGCCAGCAGCTTAGGGAGCGGCGGGGATACGCAGTATTTT. It codes for CASSLGSGGDTQYF. The complete variable domain, with remaining parts taken from reference TRBV7-3 and TRBJ2-3, reads GAGVSQTPSNKVTEKGKYVELRCDPISGHTALYWYRQSLGQGPEFLIYFQGTGAADDSGLPNDRFFAVRPEGSVSTLKIQRTERGDSAVYLCASSLGSGGDTQYFGPGTRLTVL.

The V call is TRBV4-1, the J call TRBJ2-4, with D hard to call. Germline V gives CDR1 MGHRA, CDR2 YSYEKL. The CDR3 is made up of 13 amino acids. V was clipped by 0 bases and J by 9 bases, with 9 bases between them. For the CDR3, the DNA is TGCGCCAGCAGCCAAGAGGTTGGAGCCATTCAGTACTTC. Its translation is CASSQEVGAIQYF.

A note on this clone: The germline gene is not matched at one end of the junction; a read error may be the cause. This chain uses TRBV5-1 with TRBJ1-2; D is perhaps TRBD1 (5 bases). There are 16 residues in the CDR3. CDR1 and CDR2 from the germline V gene are SGHRS and YFSETQ. The CDR3 DNA is TGCGCCAGCAGCTTGGGCCCGCAGGGCACGGGCTATGTCTACACCTTC. This codes for CASSLGPQGTGYVYTF.

The chain combines TRBV9 with TRBJ2-3; the match to TRBD2 covers 14 bases. CDR3 length equals 19 residues. In germline, CDR1 is SGDLS, CDR2 YYNGEE. The junction had 11 bases not matched to a gene; V was cut back by 4 bases and J by 1 base. CDR3 DNA sequence: TGTGCCAGCAGCCACCAATCAGGGACTAGCGGGAGCGGCACAGATACGCAGTATTTT. It encodes CASSHQSGTSGSGTDTQYF.

This chain joins TRBV28 and TRBJ2-7, with D possibly matching TRBD2 (6 bases). Germline values: CDR1 MDHEN, CDR2 SYDVKM. This CDR3 contains 17 residues. The V end lost 2 bases, the J end lost 2 bases, and 19 bases lay between the germline ends. CDR3 loop: CASSLGTGRGSPYEQYF. CDR3 nucleotide sequence: TGTGCCAGCAGTTTAGGTACCGGGCGGGGTTCTCCCTACGAGCAGTACTTC. Full variable domain (rest looked up from reference TRBV28 and TRBJ2-7): DVKVTQSSRYLVKRTGEKVFLECVQDMDHENMFWYRQDPGLGLRLIYFSYDVKMKEKGDIPEGYSVSREKKERFSLILESASTNQTSMYLCASSLGTGRGSPYEQYFGPGTRLTVT.

The CDR3 loop reads CASSLDRTNSPLHF. The CDR3 coding sequence is TGTGCCAGCAGCCTGGACAGGACGAATTCACCCCTCCACTTT. V is TRBV28 and J is TRBJ1-6, with 7 bases that match TRBD1. Germline loops: CDR1 MDHEN, CDR2 SYDVKM. CDR3 length: 14 residues. V shed 6 bases and J 7 bases; nucleotides not matched to a gene: 6.

The chain has TRBV28 and TRBJ2-5; possible D gene TRBD2, 5 bases. V shed 5 bases and J shed 2 bases, with 15 bases lying between them. CDR1 and CDR2 (germline): MDHEN, SYDVKM. CDR3 length: 15 amino acids. The CDR3 region is CASSQLGIRQETQYF. In DNA, the CDR3 is TGTGCCAGCAGTCAACTCGGGATCCGGCAAGAGACCCAGTACTTC. Based on the CDR3 plus reference TRBV28 and TRBJ2-5, the full variable domain is DVKVTQSSRYLVKRTGEKVFLECVQDMDHENMFWYRQDPGLGLRLIYFSYDVKMKEKGDIPEGYSVSREKKERFSLILESASTNQTSMYLCASSQLGIRQETQYFGPGTRLLVL.

In its sample, this clone was seen once. The chain carries TRBV18 and TRBJ2-7, with D possibly being TRBD2 (5 bases). The CDR3 length is 14 residues. V was shortened by 0 bases and J by 5 bases, with 11 bases between the two germline ends. Germline assignment: CDR1 KGHSH and CDR2 LQKENI. CDR3 amino acids: CASSPPSGRDEQYF. The CDR3 region has the DNA TGTGCCAGCTCACCACCGTCGGGAAGGGACGAGCAGTACTTC.

This clone was detected once. The genes are TRBV4-3 and TRBJ2-3; 15 bases are shared with TRBD2. Germline CDR1 is LGHNA and CDR2 is YSLEER. J lost 6 bases, V lost 4 bases, and 5 bases had no gene match. This CDR3 has 16 residues. CDR3 in amino acids: CASSPGTSGGWDTQYF. The CDR3, as DNA: TGCGCCAGCAGCCCAGGGACTAGCGGGGGGTGGGATACGCAGTATTTT.

The rearrangement links TRBV4-2 to TRBJ2-3, with a tentative D call TRBD1 (6 bases). CDR3 length equals 14 residues. V was cut by 0 bases and J by 5 bases, with 9 bases left in between. Germline V CDR1 and CDR2: LGHNA, YNFKEQ. The CDR3 nucleotides read TGTGCCAGCAGCCAAGAAGGGGGATTAGATACGCAGTATTTT. Its protein is CASSQEGGLDTQYF.

J is TRBJ1-1 and V is TRBV19; TRBD1 matches at 9 bases. CDR3 length equals 17 residues. V gave up 2 bases and J gave up 5 bases; unmatched junction bases: 12. The germline gives CDR1 LNHDA, CDR2 SQIVND (reference sequence). CDR3 protein: CASSIPYGTGYGTEAFF. In nucleotides, the CDR3 is TGTGCCAGTAGTATACCGTACGGGACAGGGTACGGGACTGAAGCTTTCTTT.

J is TRBJ2-7 and V is TRBV27; TRBD2 aligns across 8 bases. Germline V CDR1 and CDR2: MNHEY, SMNVEV (reference sequence). This CDR3 spans 15 amino acids. Trimming cost V 6 bases and J 2 bases; bases outside gene matches: 9. The CDR3 spells CASRRSGGPTYEQYF. In DNA, the CDR3 is TGTGCCAGCAGGCGAAGCGGGGGCCCAACCTACGAGCAGTACTTC.

V and J are TRBV6-1 and TRBJ2-7, with 11 positions matching TRBD2. J gave up 2 bases and V 4 bases, and 4 bases lay outside the gene matches. The CDR3 totals 15 residues. Germline V gene data show CDR1 as MNHNS and CDR2 as SASEGT. The CDR3: CASSGISGGAYEQYF. CDR3 DNA sequence: TGTGCCAGCAGTGGGATTAGCGGGGGGGCCTACGAGCAGTACTTC.

The chain links TRBV27 to TRBJ2-2, with TRBD2 matching over 12 bases. V shed 6 bases and J 4 bases; nucleotides not matched to a gene: 9. CDR3 length: 17 residues. CDR1 is MNHEY and CDR2 is SMNVEV in the germline V gene (reference sequence). The CDR3: CASRIKLAGGVTGELFF. CDR3 bases: TGTGCCAGCAGGATTAAACTAGCGGGAGGCGTCACCGGGGAGCTGTTTTTT.

The chain carries TRBV18 and TRBJ1-5, with 10 bases lining up with TRBD1. The V segment lost 2 bases and the J segment 1 base; nucleotides outside the gene matches: 2. Germline V CDR1 and CDR2: KGHSH, LQKENI. This CDR3 has 16 amino acids. The CDR3 DNA sequence: TGTGCCAGCTCACCAGGGACAGGGGAGAGCAATCAGCCCCAGCATTTT. Translation: CASSPGTGESNQPQHF.

This clone was recorded a few times. The gene calls are TRBV4-2 and TRBJ2-2; tentatively, D is TRBD1 (5 bases). The CDR3 contains 16 residues. Per the germline V gene, CDR1 is LGHNA and CDR2 is YNFKEQ. Trimming left V 0 bases short and J 6 bases short, with 14 bases between. DNA for the CDR3: TGTGCCAGCAGCCAAGATTGGGGCCTTAAGGCCGGGGAGCTGTTTTTT. This encodes CASSQDWGLKAGELFF.

In its sample, this clone was seen a few times. V gene TRBV7-9 combines with J gene TRBJ1-1, with 7 bases lining up with TRBD1. This CDR3 spans 16 amino acids. V was pared by 5 bases and J by 1 base, with 10 bases of the junction left unmatched. Germline assignment: CDR1 SEHNR and CDR2 FQNEAQ (reference sequence). CDR3 loop: CASSHLRGKGNTEAFF. The CDR3 DNA reads TGTGCCAGCAGCCACCTCAGGGGGAAGGGGAACACTGAAGCTTTCTTT.

The chain carries TRBV18 and TRBJ2-7; TRBD1 aligns across 11 bases. The CDR3 totals 16 residues. CDR1 and CDR2 from the germline V gene are KGHSH and LQKENI. Germline trimming cut 1 base from V and 1 base from J; bases unmatched to any gene: 3. The CDR3: CASSPQGQGGSYEQYF. DNA for the CDR3: TGTGCCAGCTCACCACAGGGACAGGGGGGTTCCTACGAGCAGTACTTC.

The chain combines TRBV9 with TRBJ1-3; D might be TRBD1 (5 bases). Germline V gene sequence: CDR1 SGDLS, CDR2 YYNGEE. The CDR3 consists of 14 residues. The V end lost 4 bases, the J end lost 8 bases, and 16 bases lay between the germline ends. CDR3 amino acids: CASSPQGNEDTIYF. CDR3 nucleotides: TGTGCCAGCAGCCCCCAGGGAAATGAAGACACCATATATTTT. Combining the CDR3 with reference TRBV9 and TRBJ1-3 gives the whole variable domain DSGVTQTPKHLITATGQRVTLRCSPRSGDLSVYWYQQSLDQGLQFLIQYYNGEERAKGNILERFSAQQFPDLHSELNLSSLELGDSALYFCASSPQGNEDTIYFGEGSWLTVV.

With regard to this clone: Additional DNA sequences in this sample encode the identical CDR3. This chain uses TRBV6-6 with TRBJ2-1, with D maybe TRBD1 (5 bases). There are 11 residues in the CDR3. Germline-derived CDR1 and CDR2 are MNHNY and SVGAGI (reference sequence). The germline V and J ends were trimmed by 11 bases and 7 bases, with 12 bases remaining between them. CDR3 sequence (DNA): TGTGCCGCTCAGGGCGGTAATGAGCAGTTCTTC. Protein sequence: CAAQGGNEQFF.

CDR3 sequence (DNA): TGTGCCAGCAGTCCGGCCAGGGGGCATGACTATGGCTACACCTTC. This translates into CASSPARGHDYGYTF. V gene TRBV28 combines with J gene TRBJ1-2; 8 nucleotides match TRBD1. Unmatched junction bases numbered 8, after V lost 5 bases and J lost 3 bases. CDR3 size: 15 residues. Germline values: CDR1 MDHEN, CDR2 SYDVKM.

This clone came up a few times. This sequence joins TRBV19 and TRBJ2-7; possibly TRBD1 for D (6 bases). The germline V gene encodes CDR1 LNHDA and CDR2 SQIVND (reference sequence). This CDR3 region has 14 residues. Trimming removed 4 bases at V and 4 bases at J, with 14 bases between. CDR3 sequence reads: CASSTLWGPYEQYF. The DNA of the CDR3 is TGTGCCAGTAGTACGCTCTGGGGGCCGTACGAGCAGTACTTC.

V and J are TRBV9 and TRBJ2-1; D unresolved. CDR1 SGDLS and CDR2 YYNGEE come from the germline V gene. V lost 3 bases to trimming and J lost 0 bases, with 7 bases between them. This CDR3 has 14 residues. The chain's CDR3 is CASSAYGSYNEQFF. The DNA for the CDR3 is TGTGCCAGCAGCGCCTATGGCTCCTACAATGAGCAGTTCTTC.

As for this clone: Other DNA variants within this sample encode the same CDR3. The rearrangement joins TRBV5-1 to TRBJ2-1; TRBD2 agrees at 9 bases. V lost 3 bases to trimming and J lost 4 bases; unmatched junction nucleotides: 2. The CDR3 totals 14 residues. Germline CDR1 and CDR2: SGHRS and YFSETQ. The CDR3 sequence is CASSSAGGYNEQFF. CDR3 DNA sequence: TGCGCCAGCAGCTCGGCGGGAGGGTACAATGAGCAGTTCTTC.